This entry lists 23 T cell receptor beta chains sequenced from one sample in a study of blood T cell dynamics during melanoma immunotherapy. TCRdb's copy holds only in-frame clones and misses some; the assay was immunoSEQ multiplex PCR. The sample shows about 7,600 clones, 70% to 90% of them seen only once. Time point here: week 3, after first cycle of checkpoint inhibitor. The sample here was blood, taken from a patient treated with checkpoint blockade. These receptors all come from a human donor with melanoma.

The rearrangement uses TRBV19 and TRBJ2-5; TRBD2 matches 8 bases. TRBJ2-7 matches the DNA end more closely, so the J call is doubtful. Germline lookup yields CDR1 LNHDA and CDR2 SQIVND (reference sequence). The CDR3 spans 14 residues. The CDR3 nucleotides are TGTGCCAGTAGGATGACTAGCGAAATTTACGAGCAGTACTTC. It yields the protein CASRMTSEIYEQYF.

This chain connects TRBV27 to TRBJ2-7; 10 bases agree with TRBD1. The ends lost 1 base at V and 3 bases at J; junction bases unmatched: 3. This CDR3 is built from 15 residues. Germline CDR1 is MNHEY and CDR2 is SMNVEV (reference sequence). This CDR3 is CASSLFRDRGYEQYF. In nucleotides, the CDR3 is TGTGCCAGCAGTTTATTTCGGGACAGGGGCTACGAGCAGTACTTC.

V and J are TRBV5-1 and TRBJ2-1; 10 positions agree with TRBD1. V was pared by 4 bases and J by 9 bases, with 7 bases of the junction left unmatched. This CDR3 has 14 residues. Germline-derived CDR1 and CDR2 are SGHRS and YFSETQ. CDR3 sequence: CASSRDRGRGEQFF. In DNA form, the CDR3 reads TGCGCCAGCAGCCGCGACAGGGGGCGCGGTGAGCAGTTCTTC. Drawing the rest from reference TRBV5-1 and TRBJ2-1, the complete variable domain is KAGVTQTPRYLIKTRGQQVTLSCSPISGHRSVSWYQQTPGQGLQFLFEYFSETQRNKGNFPGRFSGRQFSNSRSEMNVSTLELGDSALYLCASSRDRGRGEQFFGPGTRLTVL.

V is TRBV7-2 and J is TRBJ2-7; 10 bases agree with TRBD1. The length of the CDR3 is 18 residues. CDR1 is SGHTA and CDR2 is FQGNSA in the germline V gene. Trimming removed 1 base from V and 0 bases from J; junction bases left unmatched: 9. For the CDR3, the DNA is TGTGCCAGCAGCTTAGTCCCATTCGGGACAGGGGTCTCCTACGAGCAGTACTTC. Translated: CASSLVPFGTGVSYEQYF.

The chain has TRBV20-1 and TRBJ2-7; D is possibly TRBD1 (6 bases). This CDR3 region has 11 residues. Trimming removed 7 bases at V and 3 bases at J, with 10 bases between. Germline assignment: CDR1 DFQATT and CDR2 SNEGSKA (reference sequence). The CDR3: CSVRGNYEQYF. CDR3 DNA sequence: TGCAGTGTGAGGGGGAACTACGAGCAGTACTTC.

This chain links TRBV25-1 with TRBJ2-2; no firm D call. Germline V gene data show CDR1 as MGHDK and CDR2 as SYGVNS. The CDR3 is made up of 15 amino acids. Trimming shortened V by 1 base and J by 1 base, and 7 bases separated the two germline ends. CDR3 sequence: CASSEFAGNTGELFF. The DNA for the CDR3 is TGTGCCAGCAGTGAATTTGCCGGGAACACCGGGGAGCTGTTTTTT.

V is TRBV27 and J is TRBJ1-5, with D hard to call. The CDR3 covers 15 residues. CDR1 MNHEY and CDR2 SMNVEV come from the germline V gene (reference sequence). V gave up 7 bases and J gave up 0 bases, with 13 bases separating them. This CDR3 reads CASTPRKGSNQPQHF. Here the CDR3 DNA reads TGTGCCAGCACCCCTCGGAAGGGTAGCAATCAGCCCCAGCATTTT.

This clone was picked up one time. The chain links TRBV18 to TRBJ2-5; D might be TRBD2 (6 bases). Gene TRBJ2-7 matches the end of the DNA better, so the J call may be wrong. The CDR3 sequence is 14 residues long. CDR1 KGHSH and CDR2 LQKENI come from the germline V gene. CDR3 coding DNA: TGTGCCAGCTCAGACTCCGGGACTCCATACGAGCAGTACTTC. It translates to CASSDSGTPYEQYF.

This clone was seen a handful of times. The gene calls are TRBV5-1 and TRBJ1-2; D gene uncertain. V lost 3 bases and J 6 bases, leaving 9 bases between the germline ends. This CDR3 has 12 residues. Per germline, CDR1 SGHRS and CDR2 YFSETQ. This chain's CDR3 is CASSSSGDGYTF. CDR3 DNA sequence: TGCGCCAGCAGCTCATCCGGGGATGGCTACACCTTC.

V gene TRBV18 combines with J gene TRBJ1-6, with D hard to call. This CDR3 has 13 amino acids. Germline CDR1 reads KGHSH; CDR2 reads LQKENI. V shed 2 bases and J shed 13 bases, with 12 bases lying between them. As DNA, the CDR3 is TGTGCCAGCTCACCAAGCGGTAACCAGCCCCTCCACTTT. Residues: CASSPSGNQPLHF.

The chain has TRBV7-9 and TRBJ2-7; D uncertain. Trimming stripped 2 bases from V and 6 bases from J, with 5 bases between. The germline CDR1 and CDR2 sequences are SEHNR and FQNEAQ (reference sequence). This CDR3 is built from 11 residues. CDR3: CASSLSLEQYF. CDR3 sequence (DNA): TGTGCCAGCAGCTTAAGCCTCGAGCAGTACTTC.

The CDR3 DNA is TGTGCCAGCAGCGTAGTTTCTGGGACACCTGGAAACACCATATATTTT. Protein product: CASSVVSGTPGNTIYF. J is TRBJ1-3 and V is TRBV9; TRBD1 might be the D (6 bases). CDR3 length equals 16 residues. The ends were cut back, 0 bases at V and 2 bases at J, with 12 bases in the middle. The germline CDR1 and CDR2 sequences are SGDLS and YYNGEE. The variable domain in full, with the rest retrieved from reference TRBV9 and TRBJ1-3, is DSGVTQTPKHLITATGQRVTLRCSPRSGDLSVYWYQQSLDQGLQFLIQYYNGEERAKGNILERFSAQQFPDLHSELNLSSLELGDSALYFCASSVVSGTPGNTIYFGEGSWLTVV.

The CDR3 sequence: CASSLALDRRVSGNTIYF. Written as DNA, the CDR3 is TGTGCCAGCAGCTTAGCTTTGGACAGAAGGGTCTCTGGAAACACCATATATTTT. This sequence joins TRBV7-8 and TRBJ1-3, with D possibly TRBD1 on 6 matching bases. V lost 0 bases and J lost 0, with 15 bases in between. CDR1 is SGHVS, CDR2 FQNEAQ, per germline. The CDR3 is 18 residues long.

CDR3: CASSTWTGAYYGYTF. CDR3 DNA: TGTGCCAGCAGTACGTGGACAGGGGCTTATTATGGCTACACCTTC. V gene TRBV28 combines with J gene TRBJ1-2; 9 bases are shared with TRBD1. J was trimmed by 5 bases and V by 5 bases; bases with no gene match: 9. The CDR3 is 15 residues long. Germline V gene lookup returns CDR1 MDHEN and CDR2 SYDVKM.

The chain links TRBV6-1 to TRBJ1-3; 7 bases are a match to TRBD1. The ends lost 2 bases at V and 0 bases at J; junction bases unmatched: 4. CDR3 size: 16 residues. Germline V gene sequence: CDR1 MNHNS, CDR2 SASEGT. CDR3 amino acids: CASSEMTGNSGNTIYF. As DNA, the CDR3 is TGTGCCAGCAGTGAAATGACAGGGAACTCTGGAAACACCATATATTTT.

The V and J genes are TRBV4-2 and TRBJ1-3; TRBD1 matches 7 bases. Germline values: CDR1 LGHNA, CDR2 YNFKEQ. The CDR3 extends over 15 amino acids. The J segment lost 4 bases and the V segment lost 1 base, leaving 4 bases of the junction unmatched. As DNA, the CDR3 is TGTGCCAGCAGCCAAGTAGGGGGCGACGGAAACACCATATATTTT. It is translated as CASSQVGGDGNTIYF.

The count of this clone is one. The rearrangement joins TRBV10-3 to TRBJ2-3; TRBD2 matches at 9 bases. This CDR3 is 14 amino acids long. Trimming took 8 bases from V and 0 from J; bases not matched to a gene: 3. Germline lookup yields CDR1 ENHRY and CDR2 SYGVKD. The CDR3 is CAIEAGGSTDTQYF. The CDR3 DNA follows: TGTGCCATCGAGGCGGGGGGGAGCACAGATACGCAGTATTTT.

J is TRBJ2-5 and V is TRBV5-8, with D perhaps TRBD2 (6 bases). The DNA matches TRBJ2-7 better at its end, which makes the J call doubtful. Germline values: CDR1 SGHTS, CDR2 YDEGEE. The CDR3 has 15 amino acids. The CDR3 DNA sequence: TGTGCCAGCAGCTCCACCATGGGCGGGGCTGGCGAGCAGTACTTC. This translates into CASSSTMGGAGEQYF.

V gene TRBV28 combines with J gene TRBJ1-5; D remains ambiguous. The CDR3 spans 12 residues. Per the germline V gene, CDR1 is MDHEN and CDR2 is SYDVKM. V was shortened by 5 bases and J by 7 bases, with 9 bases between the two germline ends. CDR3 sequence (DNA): TGTGCCAGCAGTCCCCTCAAACAGCCCCAGCATTTT. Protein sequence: CASSPLKQPQHF.

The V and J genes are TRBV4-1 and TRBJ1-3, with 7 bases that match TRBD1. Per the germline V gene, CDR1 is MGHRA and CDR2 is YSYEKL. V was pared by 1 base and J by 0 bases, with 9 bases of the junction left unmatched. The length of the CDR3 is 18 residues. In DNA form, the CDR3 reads TGCGCCAGCAGCCAAGGTCGGGGCAGGGGGGCCTCTGGAAACACCATATATTTT. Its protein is CASSQGRGRGASGNTIYF.

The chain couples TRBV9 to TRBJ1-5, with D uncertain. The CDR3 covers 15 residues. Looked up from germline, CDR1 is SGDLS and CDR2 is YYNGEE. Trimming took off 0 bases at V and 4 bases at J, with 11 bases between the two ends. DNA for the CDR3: TGTGCCAGCAGCGTAGATGGCCAGGAGAATCAGCCCCAGCATTTT. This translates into CASSVDGQENQPQHF.

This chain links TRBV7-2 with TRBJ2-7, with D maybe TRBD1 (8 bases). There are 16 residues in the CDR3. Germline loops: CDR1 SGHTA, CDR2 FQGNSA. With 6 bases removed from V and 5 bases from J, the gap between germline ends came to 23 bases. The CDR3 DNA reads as TGTGCCAGCAGGCCTTGGGGGGGGACAGGATGGGACGAGCAGTACTTC. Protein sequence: CASRPWGGTGWDEQYF.

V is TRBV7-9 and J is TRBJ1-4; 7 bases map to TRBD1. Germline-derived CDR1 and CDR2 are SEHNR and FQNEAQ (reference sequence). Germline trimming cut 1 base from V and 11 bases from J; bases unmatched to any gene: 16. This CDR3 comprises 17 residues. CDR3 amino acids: CASSLGSPGQWDFKLFF. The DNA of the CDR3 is TGTGCCAGCAGCTTAGGGTCACCGGGACAGTGGGACTTCAAACTGTTTTTT.